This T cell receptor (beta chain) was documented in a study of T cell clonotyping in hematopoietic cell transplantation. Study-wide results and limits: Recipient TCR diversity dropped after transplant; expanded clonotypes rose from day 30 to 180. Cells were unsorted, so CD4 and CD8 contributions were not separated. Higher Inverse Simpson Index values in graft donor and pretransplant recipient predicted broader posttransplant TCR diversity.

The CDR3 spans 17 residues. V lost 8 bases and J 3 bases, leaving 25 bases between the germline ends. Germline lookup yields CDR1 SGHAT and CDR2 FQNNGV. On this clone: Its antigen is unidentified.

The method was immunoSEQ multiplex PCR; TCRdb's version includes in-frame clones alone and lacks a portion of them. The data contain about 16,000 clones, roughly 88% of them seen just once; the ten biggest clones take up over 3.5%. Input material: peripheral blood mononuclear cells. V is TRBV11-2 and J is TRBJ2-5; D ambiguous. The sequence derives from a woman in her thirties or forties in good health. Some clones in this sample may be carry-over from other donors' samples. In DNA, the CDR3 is TGTGCCAGCCACAGCGCAAAGGGTGTTGGGGATAAAGAGACCCAGTACTTC. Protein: CASHSAKGVGDKETQYF.